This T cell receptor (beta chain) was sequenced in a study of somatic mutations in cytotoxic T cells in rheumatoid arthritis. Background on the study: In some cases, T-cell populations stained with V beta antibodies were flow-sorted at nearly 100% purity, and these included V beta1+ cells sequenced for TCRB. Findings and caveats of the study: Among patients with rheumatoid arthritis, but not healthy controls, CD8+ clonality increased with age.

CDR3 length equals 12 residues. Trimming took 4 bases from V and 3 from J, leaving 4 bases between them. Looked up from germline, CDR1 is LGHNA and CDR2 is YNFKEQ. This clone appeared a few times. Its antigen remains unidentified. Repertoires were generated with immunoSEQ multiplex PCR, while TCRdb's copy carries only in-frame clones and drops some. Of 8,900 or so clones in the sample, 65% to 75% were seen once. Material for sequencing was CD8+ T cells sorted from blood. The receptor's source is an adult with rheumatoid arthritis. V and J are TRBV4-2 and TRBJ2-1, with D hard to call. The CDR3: CASSPGYNEQFF. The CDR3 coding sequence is TGTGCCAGCAGCCCTGGCTACAATGAGCAGTTCTTC.